Below, 13 T cell receptor beta chains from the same sample are listed, as sequenced in a study of blood T cells in healthy people across ages. PCR was performed a second time for about 7 to 12 cycles using a sample-barcoded 5' primer and a J-beta primer mix. TCRdb reprocessed the 5' RACE reads with MiXCR, giving one entry per CDR3 protein. Of approximately 1,000,000 distinct CDR3 sequences in the sample, around two fifths were seen once. Sequenced input: blood. All receptors derive from a man aged 18 to 29 in good health.

This clonotype was detected many times. The chain has TRBV29-1 and TRBJ1-2; 11 bases line up with TRBD1. Germline V gene lookup returns CDR1 SQVTM and CDR2 ANQGSEA. V shed 4 bases, J shed 8 bases, and the junction held 6 bases outside the gene matches. The CDR3 contains 13 residues. DNA of the CDR3: TGCAGCGTTGGGGACAGGGGGGTCGGAGGCTACACCTTC. Its protein product is CSVGDRGVGGYTF.

This clonotype was counted a few times. V is TRBV7-9 and J is TRBJ1-1; D ambiguous. The CDR3 contains 16 residues. The V and J ends lost 5 bases and 0 bases respectively, with 16 bases between them. Per germline, CDR1 SEHNR and CDR2 FQNEAQ (reference sequence). The CDR3 protein is CASSPSRRAVNTEAFF. CDR3 nucleotides: TGTGCCAGCAGCCCCTCACGTAGGGCCGTGAACACTGAAGCTTTCTTT.

This clonotype was detected only a few times. J is TRBJ1-4 and V is TRBV25-1; 8 bases agree with TRBD1. The CDR3 has 15 amino acids. From germline, CDR1 is MGHDK and CDR2 SYGVNS. V was clipped by 4 bases and J by 6 bases; unmatched bases: 7. CDR3: CASSGRQGKDEKLFF. Written as DNA, the CDR3 is TGTGCCAGCAGTGGCAGACAGGGGAAGGATGAAAAACTGTTTTTT.

This clonotype was picked up a small number of times. The rearrangement links TRBV27 to TRBJ2-7, with 8 bases identical to TRBD1. This CDR3 region has 14 residues. Germline V gives CDR1 MNHEY, CDR2 SMNVEV (reference sequence). Germline trimming cut 3 bases from V and 2 bases from J; bases unmatched to any gene: 3. CDR3 protein: CASSFLGQAYEQYF. The CDR3 DNA reads TGTGCCAGCAGTTTTTTGGGACAGGCCTACGAGCAGTACTTC.

DNA for the CDR3: TGTGCCAGCAGTAGCTCTAGGACAGGGTTTTTGGGCACAGATACGCAGTATTTT. Protein product: CASSSSRTGFLGTDTQYF. The gene calls are TRBV28 and TRBJ2-3; 8 bases are shared with TRBD1. This CDR3 contains 18 residues. V lost 5 bases, J lost 1 base, and 14 bases stayed unmatched. Germline V gives CDR1 MDHEN, CDR2 SYDVKM. The full variable domain, its missing parts supplied by reference TRBV28 and TRBJ2-3, is DVKVTQSSRYLVKRTGEKVFLECVQDMDHENMFWYRQDPGLGLRLIYFSYDVKMKEKGDIPEGYSVSREKKERFSLILESASTNQTSMYLCASSSSRTGFLGTDTQYFGPGTRLTVL.

The V gene is TRBV6-6, the J gene TRBJ1-2; D may be TRBD1 (6 bases). This CDR3 comprises 13 residues. Per germline, CDR1 MNHNY and CDR2 SVGAGI (reference sequence). V lost 5 bases, J lost 8 bases, and 15 bases lay in between. The CDR3 DNA is TGTGCCAGCAGTGTCACAGGGATGAGAGGCTACACCTTC. Amino acid sequence: CASSVTGMRGYTF.

In DNA, the CDR3 is TGCGCCAGCAGCCAGACTAGCGGCCCCTCCTACGAGCAGTACTTC. Translating gives CASSQTSGPSYEQYF. This chain links TRBV4-3 with TRBJ2-7; 9 bases align to TRBD2. Trimming removed 3 bases from V and 0 bases from J; junction bases left unmatched: 3. The length of the CDR3 is 15 residues. Germline-derived CDR1 and CDR2 are LGHNA and YSLEER.

This chain links TRBV28 with TRBJ1-6; 7 bases are a match to TRBD1. CDR3 length: 14 amino acids. Per germline, CDR1 MDHEN and CDR2 SYDVKM. V lost 6 bases, J lost 10 bases, and 9 bases stayed unmatched. Written as DNA, the CDR3 is TGTGCCAGCAGCTACGACAGGGCCGGCTCACCCCTCCACTTT. Amino acid sequence: CASSYDRAGSPLHF.

The chain carries TRBV2 and TRBJ1-5; the D gene is possibly TRBD1 (5 bases). CDR3 length: 14 residues. V was cut by 6 bases and J by 4 bases, with 13 bases left in between. CDR1 is SNHLY and CDR2 is FYNNEI in the germline V gene. The CDR3 DNA sequence: TGTGCCAGCAGCGACGACAGCGGGAATCAGCCCCAGCATTTT. Translated: CASSDDSGNQPQHF.

This clonotype was observed a handful of times. The chain carries TRBV6-2 or TRBV6-3 and TRBJ2-1, with D perhaps TRBD2 (6 bases). With 2 bases removed from V and 0 bases from J, the gap between germline ends came to 17 bases. CDR1 is MNHEY, CDR2 SVGEGT, per germline. This CDR3 spans 18 amino acids. CDR3 region: CASSYRLGAGSSYNEQFF. CDR3 nucleotide sequence: TGTGCCAGCAGTTACCGTCTAGGGGCGGGAAGCTCCTACAATGAGCAGTTCTTC.

This clonotype was observed at least ten times. The rearrangement links TRBV29-1 to TRBJ2-3, with D hard to call. The CDR3 spans 10 residues. Trimming shortened V by 7 bases and J by 6 bases, and 8 bases separated the two germline ends. From germline, CDR1 is SQVTM and CDR2 ANQGSEA. In nucleotides, the CDR3 is TGCAGCGCGGGTATCGATACGCAGTATTTT. This translates into CSAGIDTQYF.

The chain couples TRBV7-2 to TRBJ1-4; D call uncertain. Looked up from germline, CDR1 is SGHTA and CDR2 is FQGNSA. The CDR3 has 13 residues. Trimming took 7 bases from V and 4 from J, leaving 10 bases between them. CDR3 sequence reads: CASTTNVNEKLFF. Written as DNA, the CDR3 is TGTGCCAGCACCACAAACGTTAATGAAAAACTGTTTTTT.

The gene calls are TRBV7-2 and TRBJ2-7; 12 bases fit TRBD2. From germline, CDR1 is SGHTA and CDR2 FQGNSA. This CDR3 is 15 amino acids long. The V gene end was trimmed by 5 bases and the J gene end by 7 bases; junction bases not matched to a gene: 9. CDR3 loop: CASSASGGDYNEQYF. The CDR3, as DNA: TGTGCCAGCAGCGCTAGCGGGGGGGACTACAATGAGCAGTACTTC.